This TCR beta chain originates from a study of healthy donors' naive CD4 and CD8 T cells. The V gene's germline CDR1 is SQVTM and CDR2 ANQGSEA. CDR3 length: 11 amino acids. TCR libraries were built from about 500 ng of total RNA by linear amplification. One entry per CDR3 protein, called by TCRdb with MiXCR from the reads. The sample yields about 200,000 distinct CDR3 sequences, around 80% seen once. The J gene is TRBJ1-2, the V gene TRBV29-1; D not resolved. Sequencing was performed on naive CD4+ and CD8+ T cells sorted from blood, pooled from several donors. This sequence originates from a pool of human donors in good health; the sample pools cells from several healthy donors. CDR3 in DNA: TGCAGTACTGGGAGCAACTATGGCTACACCTTC. This translates into CSTGSNYGYTF.